This TCR beta chain was identified in a study of cytomegalovirus exposure and HLA in healthy donors. Study results and caveats: HLA-A and HLA-B allele assignments for most subjects were reportedly predicted accurately using TCR beta sequences. What was likely a sequencing artifact was a cluster of highly shared sequence variants.

Germline V gene data show CDR1 as MNHNS and CDR2 as SASEGT. V dropped 7 bases and J dropped 5 bases, with 12 bases sitting between them. The CDR3 loop spans 13 amino acids. This clone was seen once. Its specificity is not known. 60 Vbeta and 13 Jbeta primers were used in PCR. The method was immunoSEQ multiplex PCR; TCRdb's version includes in-frame clones alone and lacks a portion of them. The sample contains about 160,000 clones, approximately 86% of which appear only once. The rearrangement joins TRBV6-1 to TRBJ1-5; D not certain. The sequenced material came from PBMCs. The receptor was derived from a male donor in good health and CMV-seronegative. Here the CDR3 DNA reads TGTGCCAGCACGACTGATCGGGATCAGCCCCAGCATTTT. It yields the protein CASTTDRDQPQHF.